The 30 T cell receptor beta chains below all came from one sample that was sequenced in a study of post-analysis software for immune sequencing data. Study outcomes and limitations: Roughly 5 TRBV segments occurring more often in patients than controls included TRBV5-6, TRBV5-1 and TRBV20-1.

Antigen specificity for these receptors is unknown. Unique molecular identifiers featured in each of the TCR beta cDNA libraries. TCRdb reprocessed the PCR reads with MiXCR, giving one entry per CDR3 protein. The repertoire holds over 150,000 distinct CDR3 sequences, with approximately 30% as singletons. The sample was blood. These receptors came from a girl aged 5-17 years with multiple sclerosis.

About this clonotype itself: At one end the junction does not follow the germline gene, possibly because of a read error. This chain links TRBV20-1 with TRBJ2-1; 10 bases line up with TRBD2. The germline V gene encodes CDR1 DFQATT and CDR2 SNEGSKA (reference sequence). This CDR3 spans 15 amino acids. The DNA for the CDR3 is TGCAGTGCTAGAGATACGGCTAGCGGGAGTAGTGAGCGGTTCTTC. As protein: CSARDTASGSSERFF.

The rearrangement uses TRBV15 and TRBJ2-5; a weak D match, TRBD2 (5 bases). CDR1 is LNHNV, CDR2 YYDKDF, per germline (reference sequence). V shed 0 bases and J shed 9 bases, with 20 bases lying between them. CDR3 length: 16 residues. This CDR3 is CATSRDPASTLGAQYF. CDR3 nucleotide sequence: TGTGCCACCAGCAGAGATCCGGCTAGCACCCTCGGGGCCCAGTACTTC.

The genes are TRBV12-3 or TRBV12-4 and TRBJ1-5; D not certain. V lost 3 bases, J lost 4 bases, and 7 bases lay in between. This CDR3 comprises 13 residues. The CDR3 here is CASSFLGNQPQHF. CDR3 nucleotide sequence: TGTGCCAGCAGTTTCTTAGGGAATCAGCCCCAGCATTTT.

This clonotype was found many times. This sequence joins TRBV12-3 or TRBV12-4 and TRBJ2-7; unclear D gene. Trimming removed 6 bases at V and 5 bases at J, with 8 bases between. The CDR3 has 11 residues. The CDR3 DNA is TGTGCCAGCAGCATAGGCGACGAGCAGTACTTC. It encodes CASSIGDEQYF.

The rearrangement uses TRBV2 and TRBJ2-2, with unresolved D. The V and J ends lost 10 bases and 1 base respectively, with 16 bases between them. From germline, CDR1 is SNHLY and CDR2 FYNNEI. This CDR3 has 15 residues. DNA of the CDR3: TGTGCCAACACCCGCAGCTGGGGGAACACCGGGGAGCTGTTTTTT. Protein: CANTRSWGNTGELFF.

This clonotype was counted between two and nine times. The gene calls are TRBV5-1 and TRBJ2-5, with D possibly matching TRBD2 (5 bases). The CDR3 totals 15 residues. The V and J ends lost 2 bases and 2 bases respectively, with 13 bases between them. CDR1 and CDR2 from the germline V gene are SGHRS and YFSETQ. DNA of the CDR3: TGCGCCAGCAGCTTCTACGGGGTACCACAAGAGACCCAGTACTTC. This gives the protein CASSFYGVPQETQYF.

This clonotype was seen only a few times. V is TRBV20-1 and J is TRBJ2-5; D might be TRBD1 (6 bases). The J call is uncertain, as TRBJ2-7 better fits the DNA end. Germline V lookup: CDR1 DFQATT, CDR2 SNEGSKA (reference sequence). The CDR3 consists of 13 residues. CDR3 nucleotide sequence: TGCAGTGCTAGCTGGACAGAAGCCTGCGAGCAGTACTTC. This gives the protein CSASWTEACEQYF.

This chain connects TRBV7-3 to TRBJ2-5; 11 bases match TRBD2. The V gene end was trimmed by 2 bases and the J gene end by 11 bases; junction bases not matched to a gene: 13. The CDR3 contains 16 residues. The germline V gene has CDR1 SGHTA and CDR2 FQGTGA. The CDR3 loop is CASSLGGLAVYNEQYF. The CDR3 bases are TGTGCCAGCAGCTTAGGGGGACTAGCGGTCTACAATGAGCAGTACTTC.

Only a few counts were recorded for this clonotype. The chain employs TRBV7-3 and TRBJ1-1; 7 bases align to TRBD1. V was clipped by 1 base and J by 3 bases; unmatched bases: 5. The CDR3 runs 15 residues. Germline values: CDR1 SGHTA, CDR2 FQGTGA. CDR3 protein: CASSLIAGGDTEAFF. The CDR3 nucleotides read TGTGCCAGCAGCTTAATTGCAGGGGGGGACACTGAAGCTTTCTTT.

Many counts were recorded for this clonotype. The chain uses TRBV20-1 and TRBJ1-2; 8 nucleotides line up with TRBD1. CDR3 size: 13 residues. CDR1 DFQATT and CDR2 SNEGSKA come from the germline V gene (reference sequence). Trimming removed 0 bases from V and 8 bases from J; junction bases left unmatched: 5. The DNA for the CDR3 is TGCAGTGCTAGAGACGGACAGGGAGAGGGCTACACCTTC. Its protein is CSARDGQGEGYTF.

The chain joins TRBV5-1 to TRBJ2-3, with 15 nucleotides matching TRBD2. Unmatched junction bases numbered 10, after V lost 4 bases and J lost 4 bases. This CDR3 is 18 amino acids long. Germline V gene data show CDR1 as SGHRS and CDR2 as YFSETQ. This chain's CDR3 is CASSPGLAGGPGADTQYF. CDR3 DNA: TGCGCCAGCAGCCCCGGACTAGCGGGAGGGCCTGGAGCAGATACGCAGTATTTT.

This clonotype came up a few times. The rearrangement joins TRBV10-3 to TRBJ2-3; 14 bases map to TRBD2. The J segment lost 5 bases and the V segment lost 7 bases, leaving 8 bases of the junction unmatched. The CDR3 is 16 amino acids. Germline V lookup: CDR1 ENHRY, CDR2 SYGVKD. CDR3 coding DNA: TGTGCCATCATGAAGGGACTAGCGGGAGAATTAGATACGCAGTATTTT. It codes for CAIMKGLAGELDTQYF.

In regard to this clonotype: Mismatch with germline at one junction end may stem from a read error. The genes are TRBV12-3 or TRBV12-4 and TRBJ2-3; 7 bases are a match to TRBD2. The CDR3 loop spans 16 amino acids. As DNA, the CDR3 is TGTGCCAGCAGTCGCTCCCGACTAGCAGATACAGATGCGCAGTATTTT. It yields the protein CASSRSRLADTDAQYF.

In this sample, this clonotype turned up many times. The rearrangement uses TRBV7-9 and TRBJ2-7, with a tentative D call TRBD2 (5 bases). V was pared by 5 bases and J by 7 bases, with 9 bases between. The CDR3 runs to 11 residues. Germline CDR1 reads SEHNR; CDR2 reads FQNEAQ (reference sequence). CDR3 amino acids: CASSGSGEQYF. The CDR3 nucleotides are TGTGCCAGCAGCGGGAGTGGGGAGCAGTACTTC.

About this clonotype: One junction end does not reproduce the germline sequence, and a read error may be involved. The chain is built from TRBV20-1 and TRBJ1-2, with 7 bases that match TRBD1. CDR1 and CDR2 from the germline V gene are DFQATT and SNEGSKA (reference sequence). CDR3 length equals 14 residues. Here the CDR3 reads CSARATGVGYGHTF. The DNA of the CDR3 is TGCAGTGCTAGGGCTACAGGGGTTGGGTATGGCCACACCTTC.

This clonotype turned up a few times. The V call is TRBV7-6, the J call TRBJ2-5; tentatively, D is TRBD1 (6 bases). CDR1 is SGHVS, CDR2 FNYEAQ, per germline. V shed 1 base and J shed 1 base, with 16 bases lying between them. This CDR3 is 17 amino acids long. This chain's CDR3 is CASSLEVARGTQETQYF. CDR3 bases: TGTGCCAGCAGCTTAGAAGTGGCGAGGGGGACCCAAGAGACCCAGTACTTC.

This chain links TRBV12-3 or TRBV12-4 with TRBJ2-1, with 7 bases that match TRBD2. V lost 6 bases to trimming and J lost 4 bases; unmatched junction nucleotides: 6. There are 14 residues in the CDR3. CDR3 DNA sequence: TGTGCCAGCAGAAATAGCGGGTCATACAATGAGCAGTTCTTC. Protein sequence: CASRNSGSYNEQFF.

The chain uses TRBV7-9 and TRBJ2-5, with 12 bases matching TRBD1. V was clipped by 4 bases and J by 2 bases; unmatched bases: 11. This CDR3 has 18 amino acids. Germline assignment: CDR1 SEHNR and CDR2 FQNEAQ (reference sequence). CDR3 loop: CASSSSPGTGGRQETQYF. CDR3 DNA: TGTGCCAGCAGCTCAAGTCCCGGGACAGGGGGCCGGCAAGAGACCCAGTACTTC.

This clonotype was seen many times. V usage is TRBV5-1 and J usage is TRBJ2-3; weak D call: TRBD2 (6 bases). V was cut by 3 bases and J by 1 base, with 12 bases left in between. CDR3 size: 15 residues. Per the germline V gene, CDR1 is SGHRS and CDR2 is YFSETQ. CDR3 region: CASSSLGGRTDTQYF. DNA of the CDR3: TGCGCCAGCAGCTCCTTGGGGGGACGCACAGATACGCAGTATTTT.

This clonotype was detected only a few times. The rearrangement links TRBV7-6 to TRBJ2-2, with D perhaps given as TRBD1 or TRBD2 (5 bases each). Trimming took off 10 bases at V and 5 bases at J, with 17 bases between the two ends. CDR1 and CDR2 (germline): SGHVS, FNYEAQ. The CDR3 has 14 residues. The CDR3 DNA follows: TGTGCCATCCTCTTGAGGGGCGCAACCGGGGAGCTGTTTTTT. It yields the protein CAILLRGATGELFF.

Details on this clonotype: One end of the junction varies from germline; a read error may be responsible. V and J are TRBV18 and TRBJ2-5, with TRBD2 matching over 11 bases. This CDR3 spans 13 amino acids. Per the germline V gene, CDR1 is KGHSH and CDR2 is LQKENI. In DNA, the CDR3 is TGTGCCGGCTCCCCTCTAGCGGGAGGTAGGGAGTACTTC. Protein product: CAGSPLAGGREYF.

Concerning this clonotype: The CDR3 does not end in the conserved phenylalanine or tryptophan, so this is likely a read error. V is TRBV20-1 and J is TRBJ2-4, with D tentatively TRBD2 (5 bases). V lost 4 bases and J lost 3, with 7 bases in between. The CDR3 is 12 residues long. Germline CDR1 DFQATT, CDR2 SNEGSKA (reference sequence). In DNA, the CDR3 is TGCAGTGCTACAGAGGGCAAAAACATTCAGTACTTA. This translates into CSATEGKNIQYL.

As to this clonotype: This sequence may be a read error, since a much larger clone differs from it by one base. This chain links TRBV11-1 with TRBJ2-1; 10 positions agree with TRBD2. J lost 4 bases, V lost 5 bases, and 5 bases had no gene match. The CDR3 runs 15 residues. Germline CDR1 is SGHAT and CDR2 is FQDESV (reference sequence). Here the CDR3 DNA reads TGTGCCAGCAGCACCCCTAGCGGGAGTTACAATGAGCAGTTCTTC. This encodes CASSTPSGSYNEQFF.

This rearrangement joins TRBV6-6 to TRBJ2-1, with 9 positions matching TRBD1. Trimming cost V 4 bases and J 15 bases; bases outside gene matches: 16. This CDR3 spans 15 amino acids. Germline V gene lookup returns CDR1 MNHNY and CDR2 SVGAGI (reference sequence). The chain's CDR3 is CASSFPGQGTNERFF. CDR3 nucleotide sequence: TGTGCCAGCAGTTTTCCGGGACAGGGAACCAATGAACGGTTCTTC.

The CDR3 bases are TGTGCCAGCAGCTCCTACAGGGTATGGAGCACTGAAGCTTTCTTT. This sequence encodes CASSSYRVWSTEAFF. The chain combines TRBV11-3 with TRBJ1-1; D might be TRBD1 (6 bases). The germline CDR1 and CDR2 sequences are SGHNT and YENEEA. Trimming cost V 4 bases and J 4 bases, with 16 bases left between them. The CDR3 has 15 amino acids.

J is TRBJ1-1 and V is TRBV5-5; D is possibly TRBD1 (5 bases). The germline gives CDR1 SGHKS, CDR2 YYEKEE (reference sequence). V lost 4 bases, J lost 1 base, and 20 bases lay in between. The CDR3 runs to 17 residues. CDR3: CASSPRDMDIQNTEAFF. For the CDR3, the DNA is TGTGCCAGCAGCCCCAGGGATATGGACATTCAGAACACTGAAGCTTTCTTT.

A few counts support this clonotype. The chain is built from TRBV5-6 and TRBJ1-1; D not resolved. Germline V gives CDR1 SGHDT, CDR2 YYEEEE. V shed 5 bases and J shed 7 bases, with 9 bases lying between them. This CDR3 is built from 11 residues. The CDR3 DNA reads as TGTGCCAGCAGACACGGAAATGAAGCTTTCTTT. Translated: CASRHGNEAFF.

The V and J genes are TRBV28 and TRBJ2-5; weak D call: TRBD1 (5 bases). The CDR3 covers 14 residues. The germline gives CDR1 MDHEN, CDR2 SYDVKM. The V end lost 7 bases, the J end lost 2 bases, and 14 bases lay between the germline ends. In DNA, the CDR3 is TGTGCCAGCACCCGGAAACAGGTACAAGAGACCCAGTACTTC. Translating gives CASTRKQVQETQYF.

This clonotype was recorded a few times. The CDR3 bases are TGTGCCAGCAGTTTGGGACAGGCCTATTCACCCCTCCACTTT. Protein sequence: CASSLGQAYSPLHF. The chain has TRBV28 and TRBJ1-6; 8 bases line up with TRBD1. From germline, CDR1 is MDHEN and CDR2 SYDVKM. This CDR3 comprises 14 residues. V lost 3 bases, J lost 8 bases, and 3 bases stayed unmatched.

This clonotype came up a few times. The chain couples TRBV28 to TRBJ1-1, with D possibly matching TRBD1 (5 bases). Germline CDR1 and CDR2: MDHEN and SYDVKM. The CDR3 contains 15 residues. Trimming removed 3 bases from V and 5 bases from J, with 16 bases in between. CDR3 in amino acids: CASSLLFSWGTEAFF. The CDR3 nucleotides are TGTGCCAGCAGTTTGTTGTTTTCGTGGGGGACTGAAGCTTTCTTT.